This TCR beta chain comes out of a study of T cells in Graves' hyperthyroidism and ophthalmopathy. Findings of the study overall: Within blood appeared most thyroid clonotypes that had expanded above 0.001.

At least ten counts were recorded for this clonotype. The target antigen is unknown. Participants, patients aged 18 to 65, had newly diagnosed hyperthyroidism with a duration under 2 months. Lactation, pregnancy, other autoimmune disease or uncontrolled infection excluded patients. TCR beta CDR3 regions were amplified from RNA. Carried out on the TCR CDR3, a first-round RT-PCR used the HTBI primer set. MiXCR was run by TCRdb on the multiplex PCR reads, yielding one entry per CDR3 protein. The sample carries under 250,000 distinct CDR3 sequences, approximately 17% recorded once. The V gene's germline CDR1 is LGHNA and CDR2 YSLEER. V lost 1 base and J lost 3; bases outside the gene matches: 12. The CDR3 consists of 18 residues.

This receptor was obtained from a man between 45 and 60 years old with Graves' hyperthyroidism. This chain connects TRBV4-3 to TRBJ2-1, with TRBD2 matching 7 bases. The sequencing input was blood. The CDR3 sequence: CASSQVLAVEGYYNEQFF. DNA for the CDR3: TGCGCCAGCAGCCAAGTGCTAGCGGTCGAGGGGTACTACAATGAGCAGTTCTTC.